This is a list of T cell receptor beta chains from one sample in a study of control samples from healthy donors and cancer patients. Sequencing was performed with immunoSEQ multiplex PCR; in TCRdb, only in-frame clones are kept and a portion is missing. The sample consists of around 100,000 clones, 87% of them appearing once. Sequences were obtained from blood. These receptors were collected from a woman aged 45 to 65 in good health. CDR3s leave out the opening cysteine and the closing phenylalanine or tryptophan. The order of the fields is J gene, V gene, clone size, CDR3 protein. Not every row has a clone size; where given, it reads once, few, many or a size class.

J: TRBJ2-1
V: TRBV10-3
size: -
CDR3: AISAGGEGQF

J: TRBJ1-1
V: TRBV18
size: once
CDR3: ASSPFGEDTEAF

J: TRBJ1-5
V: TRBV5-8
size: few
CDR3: ASSQFGGNQPQH

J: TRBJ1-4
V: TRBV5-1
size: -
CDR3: ASSLDQGPYEKLF

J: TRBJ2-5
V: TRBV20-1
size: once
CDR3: SAQRWGAQY

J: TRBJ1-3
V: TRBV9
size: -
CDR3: ASSVEGFGNTIY

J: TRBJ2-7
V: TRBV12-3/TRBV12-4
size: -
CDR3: ACRDSGVYEQY

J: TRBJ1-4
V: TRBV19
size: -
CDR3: ASSIRQGSNEKLF

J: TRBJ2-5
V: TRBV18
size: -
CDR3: ASSPGVGGSGETQY

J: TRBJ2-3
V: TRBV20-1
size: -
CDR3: SASRNMVEYTDTQY

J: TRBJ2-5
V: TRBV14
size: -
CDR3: ASSPWRETQETQY

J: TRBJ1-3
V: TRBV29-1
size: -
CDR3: SVVESRTGNTIY

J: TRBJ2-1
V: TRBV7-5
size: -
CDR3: ARSYRAGGNNEQF

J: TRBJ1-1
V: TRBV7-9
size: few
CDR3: ASSLWGGEAF

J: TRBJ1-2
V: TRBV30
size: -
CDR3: AWSPWGGGDYGYT

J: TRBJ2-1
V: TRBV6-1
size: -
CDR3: ASSEPGLAYNEQF

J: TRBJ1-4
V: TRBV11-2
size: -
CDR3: ASTSTATGLYEKLF

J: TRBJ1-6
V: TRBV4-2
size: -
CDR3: ASSHKTGHPIGGSPLH

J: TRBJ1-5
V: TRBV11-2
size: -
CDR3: ASSLRQGVNQPQH

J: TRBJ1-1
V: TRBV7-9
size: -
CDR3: ASSLVTDNTEAF

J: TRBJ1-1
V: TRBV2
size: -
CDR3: ASWNGYTEAF

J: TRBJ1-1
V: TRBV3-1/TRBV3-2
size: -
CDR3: ASSQMRTQAF

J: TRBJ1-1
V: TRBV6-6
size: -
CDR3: ASREKYGRGEAF

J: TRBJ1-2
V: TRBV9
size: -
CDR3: ASSVGLVGYT

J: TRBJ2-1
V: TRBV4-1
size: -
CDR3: ASSQESGVFRYNEQF

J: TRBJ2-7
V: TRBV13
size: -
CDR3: ASIPPPRTGRSYEQY

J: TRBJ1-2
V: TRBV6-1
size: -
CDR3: ASSEGEQYGYT

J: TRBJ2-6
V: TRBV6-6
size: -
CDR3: ASSYLAGQGIDVLT

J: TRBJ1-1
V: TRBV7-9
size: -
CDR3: ASSPGATEAF

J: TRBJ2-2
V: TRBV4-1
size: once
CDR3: ASSRGTGGGNTGELF

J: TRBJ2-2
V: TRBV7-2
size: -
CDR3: ASSFRSTGELF

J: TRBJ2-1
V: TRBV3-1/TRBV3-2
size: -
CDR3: ASSQRESTRNNEQF

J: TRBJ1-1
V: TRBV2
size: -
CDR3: ARMNTEAF

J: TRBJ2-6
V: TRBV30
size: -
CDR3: AWRDAFYSGANVLT

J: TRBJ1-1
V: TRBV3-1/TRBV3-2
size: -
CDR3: ASSQVWGVNTEAF

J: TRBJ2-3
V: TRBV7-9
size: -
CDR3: ASSGGLAASTDTQY

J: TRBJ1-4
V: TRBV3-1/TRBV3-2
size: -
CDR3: ASSHPAEKLF